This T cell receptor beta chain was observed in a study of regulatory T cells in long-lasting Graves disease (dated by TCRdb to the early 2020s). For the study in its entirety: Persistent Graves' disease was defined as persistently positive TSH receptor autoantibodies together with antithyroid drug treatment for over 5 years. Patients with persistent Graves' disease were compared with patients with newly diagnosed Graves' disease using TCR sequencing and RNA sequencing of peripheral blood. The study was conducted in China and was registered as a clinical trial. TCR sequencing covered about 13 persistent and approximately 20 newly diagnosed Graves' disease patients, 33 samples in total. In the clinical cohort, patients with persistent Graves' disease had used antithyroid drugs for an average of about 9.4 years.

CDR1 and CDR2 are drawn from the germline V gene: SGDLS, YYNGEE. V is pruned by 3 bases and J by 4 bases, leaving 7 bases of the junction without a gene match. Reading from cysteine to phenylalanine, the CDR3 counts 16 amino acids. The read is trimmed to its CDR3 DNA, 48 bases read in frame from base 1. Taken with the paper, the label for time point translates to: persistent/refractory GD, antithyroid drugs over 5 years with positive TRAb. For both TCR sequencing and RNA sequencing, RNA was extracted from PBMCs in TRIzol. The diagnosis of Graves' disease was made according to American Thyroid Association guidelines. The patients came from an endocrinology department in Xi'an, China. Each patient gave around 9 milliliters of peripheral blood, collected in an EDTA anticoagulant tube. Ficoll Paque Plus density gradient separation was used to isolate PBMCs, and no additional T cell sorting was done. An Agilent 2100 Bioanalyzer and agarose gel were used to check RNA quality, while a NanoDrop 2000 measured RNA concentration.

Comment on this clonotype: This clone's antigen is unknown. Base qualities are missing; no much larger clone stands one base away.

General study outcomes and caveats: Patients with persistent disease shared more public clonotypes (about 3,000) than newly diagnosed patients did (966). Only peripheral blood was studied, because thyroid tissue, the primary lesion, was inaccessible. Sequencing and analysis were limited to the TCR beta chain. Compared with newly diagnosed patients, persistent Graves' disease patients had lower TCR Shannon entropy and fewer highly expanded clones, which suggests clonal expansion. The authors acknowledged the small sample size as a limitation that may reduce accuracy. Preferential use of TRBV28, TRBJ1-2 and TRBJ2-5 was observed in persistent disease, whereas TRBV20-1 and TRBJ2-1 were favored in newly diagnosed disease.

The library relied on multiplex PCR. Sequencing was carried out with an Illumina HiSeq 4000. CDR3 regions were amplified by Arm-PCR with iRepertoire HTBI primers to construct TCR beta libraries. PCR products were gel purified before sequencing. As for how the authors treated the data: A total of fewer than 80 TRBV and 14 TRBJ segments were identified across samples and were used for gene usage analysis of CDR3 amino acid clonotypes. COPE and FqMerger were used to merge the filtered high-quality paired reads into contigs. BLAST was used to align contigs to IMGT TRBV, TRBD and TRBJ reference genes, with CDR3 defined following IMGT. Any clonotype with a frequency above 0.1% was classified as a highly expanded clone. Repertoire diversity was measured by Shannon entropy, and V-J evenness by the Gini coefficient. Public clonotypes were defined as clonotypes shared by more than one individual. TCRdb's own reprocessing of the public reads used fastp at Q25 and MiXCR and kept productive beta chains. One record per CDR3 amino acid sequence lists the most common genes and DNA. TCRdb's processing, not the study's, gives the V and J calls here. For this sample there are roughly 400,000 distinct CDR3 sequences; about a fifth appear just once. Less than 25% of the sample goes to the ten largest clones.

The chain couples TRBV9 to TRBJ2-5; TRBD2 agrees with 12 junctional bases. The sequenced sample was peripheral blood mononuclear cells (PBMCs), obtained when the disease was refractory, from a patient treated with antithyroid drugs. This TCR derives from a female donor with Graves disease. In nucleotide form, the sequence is TGTGCCAGCAGCGACGGACTAGCGGGACCCTCAGAGACCCAGTACTTC. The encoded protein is CASSDGLAGPSETQYF.